Listed below are T cell receptor beta chains from one sample, sequenced in a study of CD8+CD57+ T cells in acquired aplastic anemia. TCRdb analysed the reads with MiXCR anew, one entry per CDR3 protein. The sample records 150,000 to 200,000 distinct CDR3 sequences, approximately 44% being singletons. The sample comprised sorted CD4+, CD8+, or CD8+CD57+ T cells (not recorded which) from PBMCs. All receptors come from a human donor in good health. Both conserved end residues are part of each CDR3. D genes are given only for firm matches. Clone size, where shown, is once, few, many, or a class for clones that have expanded.

d_gene: -; abundance: -; v_gene: TRBV19; j_gene: TRBJ2-5; CDR3aa: CASSPSTYGETQYF; CDR3nt: TGTGCCAGTAGTCCCTCTACGTACGGAGAGACCCAGTACTTC
d_gene: TRBD1; abundance: -; v_gene: TRBV2; j_gene: TRBJ2-5; CDR3aa: CATRQGAEETQYF; CDR3nt: TGTGCCACCAGACAGGGAGCTGAAGAGACCCAGTACTTC
d_gene: -; abundance: -; v_gene: TRBV25-1; j_gene: TRBJ2-1; CDR3aa: CASSESYGPAYNEQFF; CDR3nt: TGTGCCAGCAGTGAATCTTATGGCCCCGCCTACAATGAGCAGTTCTTC
d_gene: -; abundance: -; v_gene: TRBV10-3; j_gene: TRBJ2-1; CDR3aa: CAISVRGPYNEQFF; CDR3nt: TGTGCCATCAGTGTGAGGGGTCCCTACAATGAGCAGTTCTTC
d_gene: TRBD2; abundance: many; v_gene: TRBV5-4; j_gene: TRBJ2-7; CDR3aa: CASSRGTSGSAEQYF; CDR3nt: TGTGCCAGCAGCCGTGGGACTAGCGGGAGTGCCGAGCAGTACTTC
d_gene: -; abundance: many; v_gene: TRBV9; j_gene: TRBJ1-6; CDR3aa: CASSVGSSYNSPLHF; CDR3nt: TGTGCCAGCAGCGTGGGGAGCTCCTATAATTCACCCCTCCACTTT
d_gene: -; abundance: -; v_gene: TRBV7-2; j_gene: TRBJ2-1; CDR3aa: CASSLGRANEQFF; CDR3nt: TGTGCCAGCAGCTTAGGGAGAGCCAATGAGCAGTTCTTC
d_gene: TRBD2; abundance: many; v_gene: TRBV20-1; j_gene: TRBJ2-1; CDR3aa: CSAQRLAGSSYNEQFF; CDR3nt: TGCAGTGCTCAGCGACTAGCGGGGAGCTCCTACAATGAGCAGTTCTTC
d_gene: -; abundance: many; v_gene: TRBV12-3/TRBV12-4; j_gene: TRBJ1-1; CDR3aa: CASNKQGRTEAFF; CDR3nt: TGTGCCAGCAACAAACAGGGTAGGACTGAAGCTTTCTTT
d_gene: -; abundance: -; v_gene: TRBV24-1; j_gene: TRBJ2-4; CDR3aa: CATSAHPEGGNIQYF; CDR3nt: TGTGCCACCAGTGCTCACCCAGAGGGGGGCAACATTCAGTACTTC
d_gene: -; abundance: many; v_gene: TRBV5-1; j_gene: TRBJ2-6; CDR3aa: CASSSGSGANVLTF; CDR3nt: TGCGCCAGCAGCTCCGGGTCTGGGGCCAACGTCCTGACTTTC
d_gene: -; abundance: -; v_gene: TRBV7-2; j_gene: TRBJ2-7; CDR3aa: CASSLNRFYEQYF; CDR3nt: TGTGCCAGCAGCTTAAATAGGTTCTACGAGCAGTACTTC
d_gene: -; abundance: once; v_gene: TRBV14; j_gene: TRBJ2-5; CDR3aa: CASSQERKETQYF; CDR3nt: TGTGCCAGCAGCCAAGAACGTAAAGAGACCCAGTACTTC
d_gene: -; abundance: -; v_gene: TRBV15; j_gene: TRBJ2-7; CDR3aa: CATSRDRESYEQYF; CDR3nt: TGTGCCACCAGCAGAGACAGGGAGTCCTACGAGCAGTACTTC
d_gene: TRBD1; abundance: -; v_gene: TRBV11-2; j_gene: TRBJ2-1; CDR3aa: CASSLVGTGVNEQFF; CDR3nt: TGTGCCAGCAGCTTAGTCGGGACAGGGGTCAATGAGCAGTTCTTC
d_gene: -; abundance: -; v_gene: TRBV10-3; j_gene: TRBJ2-7; CDR3aa: CAISFSYEQYF; CDR3nt: TGTGCCATCAGCTTTTCCTACGAGCAGTACTTC
d_gene: -; abundance: few; v_gene: TRBV7-6; j_gene: TRBJ2-7; CDR3aa: CTSSLDVGYEQYF; CDR3nt: TGTACCAGCAGCTTAGATGTGGGCTACGAGCAGTACTTC
d_gene: -; abundance: -; v_gene: TRBV20-1; j_gene: TRBJ2-5; CDR3aa: CSASFMGLQETQYF; CDR3nt: TGCAGTGCTAGTTTTATGGGACTTCAAGAGACCCAGTACTTC
d_gene: TRBD1; abundance: -; v_gene: TRBV29-1; j_gene: TRBJ2-1; CDR3aa: CSAKTGHDNEQFF; CDR3nt: TGCAGCGCAAAGACAGGGCATGACAATGAGCAGTTCTTC
d_gene: -; abundance: -; v_gene: TRBV10-3; j_gene: TRBJ1-2; CDR3aa: CAGTGHHGYTF; CDR3nt: TGTGCCGGGACGGGACACCATGGCTACACCTTC
d_gene: -; abundance: -; v_gene: TRBV15; j_gene: TRBJ2-3; CDR3aa: CATSPRPEGSGLDTQYF; CDR3nt: TGTGCCACCAGCCCCCGCCCGGAGGGTTCCGGGTTGGATACGCAGTATTTT
d_gene: -; abundance: few; v_gene: TRBV10-3; j_gene: TRBJ1-2; CDR3aa: CAIKPGSYGYTF; CDR3nt: TGTGCCATCAAGCCAGGGAGCTATGGCTACACCTTC
d_gene: TRBD1; abundance: few; v_gene: TRBV5-1; j_gene: TRBJ2-3; CDR3aa: CASSADRGGADTQYF; CDR3nt: TGCGCCAGCAGCGCGGACAGGGGAGGCGCAGATACGCAGTATTTT
d_gene: -; abundance: many; v_gene: TRBV10-3; j_gene: TRBJ1-6; CDR3aa: CAISAFGGQDSPLHF; CDR3nt: TGTGCCATCAGCGCCTTTGGGGGGCAAGATTCACCCCTCCACTTT
d_gene: -; abundance: -; v_gene: TRBV2; j_gene: TRBJ2-7; CDR3aa: CAAKGTAYEQYF; CDR3nt: TGTGCCGCCAAGGGCACAGCCTACGAGCAGTACTTC
d_gene: TRBD2; abundance: few; v_gene: TRBV3-1; j_gene: TRBJ2-1; CDR3aa: CASSQGRLAGWDNEQFF; CDR3nt: TGTGCCAGCAGCCAAGGACGACTAGCGGGATGGGATAATGAGCAGTTCTTC
d_gene: -; abundance: -; v_gene: TRBV7-3; j_gene: TRBJ1-2; CDR3aa: CASSLGQSTKDYGYTF; CDR3nt: TGTGCCAGCAGCTTAGGACAGTCCACGAAAGACTATGGCTACACCTTC
d_gene: -; abundance: many; v_gene: TRBV4-2; j_gene: TRBJ1-2; CDR3aa: CASSQDPTGKYGYTF; CDR3nt: TGTGCCAGCAGCCAAGATCCGACTGGGAAGTATGGCTACACCTTC
d_gene: -; abundance: -; v_gene: TRBV7-9; j_gene: TRBJ1-3; CDR3aa: CASSPGRWNTIYF; CDR3nt: TGTGCCAGCAGCCCCGGCCGGTGGAACACCATATATTTT
d_gene: -; abundance: -; v_gene: TRBV20-1; j_gene: TRBJ1-2; CDR3aa: CSANGGYGYTF; CDR3nt: TGCAGTGCTAACGGGGGTTATGGCTACACCTTC
d_gene: -; abundance: many; v_gene: TRBV3-2; j_gene: TRBJ2-7; CDR3aa: CASSPTGTGGNEQYF; CDR3nt: TGTGCCAGCAGCCCGACCGGGACAGGGGGTAACGAGCAGTACTTC